This passage covers 15 T cell receptor beta chains from one sample sequenced in a study of T cell responses to AZD1222 COVID-19 vaccine. The table came from immunoSEQ multiplex PCR; TCRdb's copy has only in-frame clones and leaves some out. The sample records about 82,000 clones, roughly nine tenths being singletons. The material was peripheral blood, obtained 28 days after the second AZD1222 dose. Receptors originate from an adult who received the AZD1222 COVID-19 vaccine.

V and J are TRBV5-5 and TRBJ1-5; 7 nucleotides agree with TRBD1. Losses at the gene ends were 3 bases for V and 4 bases for J; bases not matched to a gene: 7. From germline, CDR1 is SGHKS and CDR2 YYEKEE (reference sequence). The CDR3 is made up of 15 amino acids. In nucleotides, the CDR3 is TGTGCCAGCAGCTACCTGGGGGACAGAAATCAGCCCCAGCATTTT. The encoded protein is CASSYLGDRNQPQHF.

The chain uses TRBV7-6 and TRBJ1-6, with D hard to call. From germline, CDR1 is SGHVS and CDR2 FNYEAQ. Trimming removed 8 bases at V and 7 bases at J, with 27 bases between. This CDR3 is 18 amino acids long. CDR3 amino acids: CASGGRAPLELGNSPLHF. Here the CDR3 DNA reads TGTGCCAGCGGAGGGAGGGCCCCGTTGGAATTGGGAAATTCACCCCTCCACTTT.

The gene calls are TRBV2 and TRBJ2-1; a possible D gene is TRBD1 (6 bases). Germline CDR1 and CDR2: SNHLY and FYNNEI. Trimming pared 6 bases from V and 3 bases from J, leaving 15 bases between. This CDR3 has 15 residues. The CDR3 here is CASREQGSLYNEQFF. The CDR3 nucleotides are TGTGCCAGCAGAGAACAGGGTTCTCTCTACAATGAGCAGTTCTTC.

This clone was seen once. The rearrangement joins TRBV4-1 to TRBJ1-2, with D maybe TRBD1 (5 bases). V was clipped by 6 bases and J by 7 bases, with 21 bases between them. CDR1 is MGHRA and CDR2 is YSYEKL in the germline V gene. The CDR3 length is 15 residues. The CDR3 DNA reads as TGCGCCAGCAGTCCTAGGGACTCGGGGGGTTTTGGCTACACCTTC. Protein product: CASSPRDSGGFGYTF.

The rearrangement uses TRBV7-9 and TRBJ1-2, with 9 bases identical to TRBD1. The CDR3 runs to 14 residues. Germline assignment: CDR1 SEHNR and CDR2 FQNEAQ (reference sequence). V shed 5 bases, J shed 2 bases, and the junction held 3 bases outside the gene matches. The CDR3 is CASSPGQGNYGYTF. CDR3 sequence (DNA): TGTGCCAGCAGCCCGGGACAGGGCAACTATGGCTACACCTTC.

The chain combines TRBV7-8 with TRBJ2-5; tentatively, D is TRBD2 (5 bases). The V end was cut by 1 base, the J end by 3 bases, with 15 bases between. This CDR3 has 16 amino acids. The germline V gene encodes CDR1 SGHVS and CDR2 FQNEAQ. CDR3 DNA sequence: TGTGCCAGCAGCTTAGTGAGGAGAGCGGCAAAAGAGACCCAGTACTTC. It encodes CASSLVRRAAKETQYF. The entire variable domain, with the rest obtained from reference TRBV7-8 and TRBJ2-5, is as follows: GAGVSQSPRYKVAKRGQDVALRCDPISGHVSLFWYQQALGQGPEFLTYFQNEAQLDKSGLPSDRFFAERPEGSVSTLKIQRTQQEDSAVYLCASSLVRRAAKETQYFGPGTRLLVL.

The chain joins TRBV6-5 to TRBJ2-7; D uncertain. Deletions cut 5 bases from V and 7 bases from J, with 18 bases between. Germline-derived CDR1 and CDR2 are MNHEY and SVGAGI. This CDR3 has 14 amino acids. The CDR3 region is CASSRERNHQEQYF. Written as DNA, the CDR3 is TGTGCCAGCAGTAGAGAGAGAAACCACCAAGAGCAGTACTTC.

This clone has just one count. The rearrangement uses TRBV9 and TRBJ2-3; D may be TRBD2 (5 bases). CDR1 and CDR2 (germline): SGDLS, YYNGEE. The V gene lost 0 bases and the J gene lost 3 bases, with 11 bases spanning the gap. The CDR3 totals 15 residues. In DNA, the CDR3 is TGTGCCAGCAGCGTAGTTAGCGTTGGTACAGATACGCAGTATTTT. It translates to CASSVVSVGTDTQYF.

Here the CDR3 reads CASSLALVGEKLFF. CDR3 nucleotide sequence: TGTGCCAGCAGCTTAGCCTTGGTCGGGGAAAAACTGTTTTTT. The chain employs TRBV7-2 and TRBJ1-4; D is uncertain. CDR1 is SGHTA, CDR2 FQGNSA, per germline. The CDR3 runs 14 residues. Trimming took off 0 bases at V and 8 bases at J, with 10 bases between the two ends.

The chain couples TRBV6-5 to TRBJ1-5; D may be TRBD1 (5 bases). Trimming shortened V by 4 bases and J by 7 bases, and 14 bases separated the two germline ends. Germline V gene lookup returns CDR1 MNHEY and CDR2 SVGAGI. The CDR3 totals 14 residues. The CDR3, as DNA: TGTGCCAGCAGTTCCCAGGGTAGGGGCCAGCCCCAGCATTTT. This gives the protein CASSSQGRGQPQHF.

This clone was recorded a few times. The chain couples TRBV19 to TRBJ1-5; D uncertain. With 6 bases removed from V and 2 bases from J, the gap between germline ends came to 17 bases. From germline, CDR1 is LNHDA and CDR2 SQIVND (reference sequence). The CDR3 length is 16 residues. The DNA of the CDR3 is TGTGCCAGTAGCCTGGGAGGGCGGGTAGGCAATCAGCCCCAGCATTTT. It specifies CASSLGGRVGNQPQHF.

J is TRBJ1-2 and V is TRBV4-2; D unresolved. The germline V and J ends were trimmed by 0 bases and 5 bases, with 13 bases remaining between them. The CDR3 loop spans 15 amino acids. CDR1 LGHNA and CDR2 YNFKEQ come from the germline V gene. The CDR3: CASSQDPSGNYGYTF. Written as DNA, the CDR3 is TGTGCCAGCAGCCAAGACCCCAGCGGGAATTATGGCTACACCTTC.

This sequence joins TRBV19 and TRBJ2-5, with D perhaps being TRBD1 or TRBD2 (6 bases each). The germline V gene has CDR1 LNHDA and CDR2 SQIVND (reference sequence). CDR3 size: 18 residues. The V end was cut by 6 bases, the J end by 3 bases, with 26 bases between. CDR3: CASRKGGGNGAREETQYF. As DNA, the CDR3 is TGTGCCAGTAGAAAAGGGGGAGGAAATGGGGCCCGGGAAGAGACCCAGTACTTC. The entire variable domain, with the rest obtained from reference TRBV19 and TRBJ2-5, is as follows: DGGITQSPKYLFRKEGQNVTLSCEQNLNHDAMYWYRQDPGQGLRLIYYSQIVNDFQKGDIAEGYSVSREKKESFPLTVTSAQKNPTAFYLCASRKGGGNGAREETQYFGPGTRLLVL.

This clone was detected once. The CDR3 DNA reads as TGTGCCAGCAGCTTGACAGGGGGCTACGAGCAGTACTTC. Translating it yields CASSLTGGYEQYF. V gene TRBV5-5 combines with J gene TRBJ2-7, with 8 bases matching TRBD1. There are 13 residues in the CDR3. From germline, CDR1 is SGHKS and CDR2 YYEKEE (reference sequence). Trimming cost V 1 base and J 3 bases; bases outside gene matches: 0.

The V call is TRBV6-2 or TRBV6-3, the J call TRBJ1-2, with 8 nucleotides matching TRBD1. Trimming removed 4 bases from V and 7 bases from J; junction bases left unmatched: 11. The CDR3 has 15 residues. Germline assignment: CDR1 MNHEY and CDR2 SVGEGT. DNA of the CDR3: TGTGCCAGCAGTTCCCCGGACAGGGCCCTTCTTGGCTACACCTTC. Translating gives CASSSPDRALLGYTF.